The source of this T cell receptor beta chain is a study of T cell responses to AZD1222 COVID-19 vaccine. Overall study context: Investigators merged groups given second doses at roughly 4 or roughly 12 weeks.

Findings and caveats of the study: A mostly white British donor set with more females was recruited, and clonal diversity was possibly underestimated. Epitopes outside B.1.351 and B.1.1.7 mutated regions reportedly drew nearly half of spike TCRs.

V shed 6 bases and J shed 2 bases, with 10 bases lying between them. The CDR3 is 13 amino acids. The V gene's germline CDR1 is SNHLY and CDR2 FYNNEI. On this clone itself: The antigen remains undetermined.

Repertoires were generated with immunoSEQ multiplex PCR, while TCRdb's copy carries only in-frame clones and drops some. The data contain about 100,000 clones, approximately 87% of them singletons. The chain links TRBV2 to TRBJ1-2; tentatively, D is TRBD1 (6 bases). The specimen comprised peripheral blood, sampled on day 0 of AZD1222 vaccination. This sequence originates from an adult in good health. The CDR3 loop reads CASRLGQNYGYTF. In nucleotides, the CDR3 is TGTGCCAGCAGGCTAGGACAGAACTATGGCTACACCTTC.